A single sample gave rise to the 24 T cell receptor beta chains below, sequenced in a study of cytomegalovirus exposure and HLA in healthy donors. PCR involved 60 Vbeta and 13 Jbeta primers. TCRdb keeps only in-frame clones here, not all; method: immunoSEQ multiplex PCR. Altogether some 150,000 clones are present, around 74% being singletons, with the ten largest covering 3.1%. Sample: PBMCs. The source of these receptors is a female donor in good health and CMV-seronegative.

This chain connects TRBV28 to TRBJ1-2, with no clear D. Germline V CDR1 and CDR2: MDHEN, SYDVKM. Trimming pared 3 bases from V and 4 bases from J, leaving 9 bases between. The CDR3 is 13 amino acids. The CDR3: CASSFYLSYGYTF. The CDR3 DNA reads TGTGCCAGCAGTTTCTACCTGTCCTATGGCTACACCTTC.

This chain uses TRBV19 with TRBJ1-5; 9 nucleotides align to TRBD1. This CDR3 is built from 15 residues. CDR1 and CDR2 from the germline V gene are LNHDA and SQIVND (reference sequence). With V trimmed by 6 bases and J by 3 bases, 6 bases remained unmatched. CDR3 protein: CASRDGTGYNQPQHF. The CDR3 nucleotides are TGTGCCAGTAGGGACGGGACAGGGTACAATCAGCCCCAGCATTTT.

The chain uses TRBV27 and TRBJ2-2; no definite D call. The ends were cut back, 5 bases at V and 4 bases at J, with 11 bases in the middle. The CDR3 has 14 amino acids. The germline gives CDR1 MNHEY, CDR2 SMNVEV (reference sequence). The chain's CDR3 is CASSDTAATGELFF. The CDR3 region has the DNA TGTGCCAGCAGTGACACAGCCGCCACCGGGGAGCTGTTTTTT.

This chain connects TRBV27 to TRBJ1-1, with D perhaps matching TRBD1 (6 bases). Germline CDR1 MNHEY, CDR2 SMNVEV (reference sequence). V dropped 6 bases and J dropped 0 bases, with 23 bases sitting between them. CDR3 length: 18 residues. The CDR3 bases are TGTGCCAGCAGCTATACAGGGTCAGACCGAATCTTGAACACTGAAGCTTTCTTT. Translation gives CASSYTGSDRILNTEAFF.

The CDR3: CASSPAGPYEQYF. DNA for the CDR3: TGTGCCAGCTCACCAGCAGGCCCCTACGAGCAGTACTTC. The chain couples TRBV18 to TRBJ2-7; no firm D call. Trimming pared 2 bases from V and 2 bases from J, leaving 7 bases between. The germline CDR1 and CDR2 sequences are KGHSH and LQKENI. The CDR3 contains 13 residues.

The chain couples TRBV15 to TRBJ1-1; no reliable D call. V lost 0 bases and J 10 bases, leaving 12 bases between the germline ends. This CDR3 comprises 13 residues. Germline V lookup: CDR1 LNHNV, CDR2 YYDKDF (reference sequence). Here the CDR3 DNA reads TGTGCCACCAGCAGAGATCAGGTGGCGGGAGCTTTCTTT. The encoded protein is CATSRDQVAGAFF.

The chain is built from TRBV5-1 and TRBJ1-1, with D perhaps TRBD1 (6 bases). The CDR3 is made up of 16 amino acids. Germline-derived CDR1 and CDR2 are SGHRS and YFSETQ. With 3 bases removed from V and 1 base from J, the gap between germline ends came to 16 bases. CDR3 bases: TGCGCCAGCAGCTCATCCTTCGACAGGTGGAACACTGAAGCTTTCTTT. Protein product: CASSSSFDRWNTEAFF. The entire variable domain, with the rest obtained from reference TRBV5-1 and TRBJ1-1, is as follows: KAGVTQTPRYLIKTRGQQVTLSCSPISGHRSVSWYQQTPGQGLQFLFEYFSETQRNKGNFPGRFSGRQFSNSRSEMNVSTLELGDSALYLCASSSSFDRWNTEAFFGQGTRLTVV.

This clone was seen more than once but under ten times. The chain has TRBV25-1 and TRBJ1-4, with D possibly being TRBD1 (6 bases). The CDR3 totals 13 residues. The germline V gene has CDR1 MGHDK and CDR2 SYGVNS. V lost 7 bases to trimming and J lost 8 bases, with 14 bases between them. CDR3 region: CASTGQTFEKLFF. The DNA of the CDR3 is TGTGCCAGCACTGGACAGACGTTCGAAAAACTGTTTTTT.

The rearrangement uses TRBV5-1 and TRBJ1-5, with D perhaps matching TRBD1 (5 bases). Germline CDR1 and CDR2: SGHRS and YFSETQ. Trimming cost V 5 bases and J 4 bases, with 10 bases left between them. The CDR3 runs to 13 residues. CDR3 protein: CASRTDTNQPQHF. CDR3 nucleotides: TGCGCCAGCAGAACGGACACAAATCAGCCCCAGCATTTT.

This chain joins TRBV7-8 and TRBJ2-3; 10 nucleotides agree with TRBD2. CDR1 is SGHVS and CDR2 is FQNEAQ in the germline V gene. The ends lost 5 bases at V and 6 bases at J; junction bases unmatched: 8. The CDR3 sequence is 15 residues long. The CDR3: CASSLSGGEFDTQYF. CDR3 sequence (DNA): TGTGCCAGCAGCCTAAGCGGGGGGGAGTTTGATACGCAGTATTTT.

The CDR3 loop reads CASSFAGELFF. As DNA, the CDR3 is TGTGCCAGCAGTTTCGCCGGGGAGCTGTTTTTT. This rearrangement joins TRBV2 to TRBJ2-2, with D unresolved. CDR1 and CDR2 (germline): SNHLY, FYNNEI. V gave up 5 bases and J gave up 6 bases, with 4 bases separating them. The CDR3 sequence is 11 residues long.

The chain links TRBV28 to TRBJ2-1, with 14 bases aligning to TRBD2. The CDR3 consists of 20 residues. Losses at the gene ends were 4 bases for V and 8 bases for J; bases not matched to a gene: 19. Germline lookup yields CDR1 MDHEN and CDR2 SYDVKM. Here the CDR3 reads CASSSAGTSGRWMGIYEQFF. The CDR3 DNA follows: TGTGCCAGCAGTTCAGCCGGGACTAGCGGGAGATGGATGGGGATATATGAGCAGTTCTTC.

The rearrangement uses TRBV9 and TRBJ2-3, with 15 bases identical to TRBD2. Germline assignment: CDR1 SGDLS and CDR2 YYNGEE. V dropped 3 bases and J dropped 6; count of bases not matched to a gene: 5. The length of the CDR3 is 16 residues. The CDR3, as DNA: TGTGCCAGCAGCGAGGGACTAGCGGGGGGTTTGGATACGCAGTATTTT. Translation gives CASSEGLAGGLDTQYF.

J is TRBJ2-3 and V is TRBV5-1; 9 bases fit TRBD1. The CDR3 has 15 residues. CDR1 is SGHRS, CDR2 YFSETQ, per germline. J gave up 4 bases and V 4 bases, and 7 bases lay outside the gene matches. The CDR3 nucleotides read TGCGCCAGCAGCGTAGGACAGGGGAACTCAGATACGCAGTATTTT. Its protein product is CASSVGQGNSDTQYF. The full variable domain, its missing parts supplied by reference TRBV5-1 and TRBJ2-3, is KAGVTQTPRYLIKTRGQQVTLSCSPISGHRSVSWYQQTPGQGLQFLFEYFSETQRNKGNFPGRFSGRQFSNSRSEMNVSTLELGDSALYLCASSVGQGNSDTQYFGPGTRLTVL.

The chain links TRBV9 to TRBJ2-7; 7 nucleotides match TRBD1. The CDR3 spans 14 residues. CDR1 SGDLS and CDR2 YYNGEE come from the germline V gene. V gave up 7 bases and J gave up 2 bases; unmatched junction bases: 9. Here the CDR3 reads CASSGTDRTYEQYF. The CDR3 DNA reads TGTGCCAGCTCCGGGACAGATCGTACCTACGAGCAGTACTTC.

The chain links TRBV19 to TRBJ1-1; D unresolved. Trimming left V 5 bases short and J 6 bases short, with 19 bases between. There are 15 residues in the CDR3. Germline values: CDR1 LNHDA, CDR2 SQIVND (reference sequence). Here the CDR3 reads CASSGRDSRRAEAFF. In DNA, the CDR3 is TGTGCCAGTAGTGGGAGGGATTCTCGTCGCGCTGAAGCTTTCTTT.

V is TRBV7-2 and J is TRBJ2-5; 8 positions agree with TRBD1. The V and J ends lost 5 bases and 3 bases, in that order; junction bases with no gene match: 5. The V gene's germline CDR1 is SGHTA and CDR2 FQGNSA. CDR3 length equals 14 residues. The CDR3 DNA sequence: TGTGCCAGCAGCCGGACAGGGTCCGAAGAGACCCAGTACTTC. Residues: CASSRTGSEETQYF.

The chain employs TRBV5-1 and TRBJ1-1; possible D gene TRBD1, 6 bases. In germline, CDR1 is SGHRS, CDR2 YFSETQ. Trimming removed 0 bases from V and 1 base from J, with 19 bases in between. The CDR3 length is 18 residues. CDR3 sequence: CASSLDFRGRGPNTEAFF. In nucleotides, the CDR3 is TGCGCCAGCAGCTTGGATTTCAGGGGAAGGGGACCGAACACTGAAGCTTTCTTT. Using reference TRBV5-1 and TRBJ1-1 for the parts outside the CDR3, the full variable domain is KAGVTQTPRYLIKTRGQQVTLSCSPISGHRSVSWYQQTPGQGLQFLFEYFSETQRNKGNFPGRFSGRQFSNSRSEMNVSTLELGDSALYLCASSLDFRGRGPNTEAFFGQGTRLTVV.

This clone was counted between two and nine times. The chain carries TRBV20-1 and TRBJ1-2; 8 bases map to TRBD1. The germline CDR1 and CDR2 sequences are DFQATT and SNEGSKA (reference sequence). This CDR3 has 11 residues. V was clipped by 5 bases and J by 8 bases; unmatched bases: 4. DNA of the CDR3: TGCAGTGCTCGGACAGGGCCCGGCTACACCTTC. Its protein is CSARTGPGYTF.

This clone was detected a few times. The chain couples TRBV28 to TRBJ2-3; TRBD1 matches at 12 bases. The CDR3 has 18 amino acids. The ends lost 5 bases at V and 3 bases at J; junction bases unmatched: 12. CDR1 MDHEN and CDR2 SYDVKM come from the germline V gene. The CDR3 loop reads CASSPGRDRGLWTDTQYF. The DNA of the CDR3 is TGTGCCAGCAGTCCCGGCCGGGACAGGGGGCTTTGGACAGATACGCAGTATTTT.

The gene calls are TRBV5-1 and TRBJ2-3; TRBD2 agrees at 7 bases. This CDR3 contains 16 residues. The J segment lost 0 bases and the V segment lost 0 bases, leaving 4 bases of the junction unmatched. Germline-derived CDR1 and CDR2 are SGHRS and YFSETQ. The chain's CDR3 is CASSLGGLTSTDTQYF. The CDR3 DNA sequence: TGCGCCAGCAGCTTGGGGGGACTAACTAGCACAGATACGCAGTATTTT.

This chain links TRBV5-1 with TRBJ1-1, with D unresolved. The CDR3 totals 14 residues. Germline V gene sequence: CDR1 SGHRS, CDR2 YFSETQ. The germline V and J ends were trimmed by 4 bases and 5 bases, with 15 bases remaining between them. CDR3 DNA: TGCGCCAGCAGCCCCGCGGGGATTAAGACTGAAGCTTTCTTT. Residues: CASSPAGIKTEAFF.

CDR3 residues: CASSPSWTAPGAQHF. CDR3 DNA sequence: TGTGCCAGCAGCCCCTCGTGGACAGCCCCTGGGGCCCAGCATTTT. The rearrangement uses TRBV7-2 and TRBJ1-5; TRBD1 is a possible D gene (6 bases). V was cut by 5 bases and J by 11 bases, with 22 bases left in between. The CDR3 covers 15 residues. The V gene's germline CDR1 is SGHTA and CDR2 FQGNSA.

This chain's CDR3 is CASSQSSLSGDEQYF. The CDR3 region has the DNA TGCGCCAGCAGCCAAAGTTCGTTATCGGGGGACGAGCAGTACTTC. The V call is TRBV4-1, the J call TRBJ2-7, with D perhaps TRBD2 (6 bases). CDR3 length equals 15 residues. V was trimmed by 2 bases and J by 5 bases, leaving 16 bases between them. CDR1 and CDR2 from the germline V gene are MGHRA and YSYEKL.